These T cell receptor beta chains were read from a single sample in a study of T cells in Graves' hyperthyroidism and ophthalmopathy. TCRdb itself ran the multiplex PCR reads through MiXCR, one entry per CDR3 protein. The sample yields 400,000 to 550,000 distinct CDR3 sequences, around 22% seen once. The sequencing input was blood. These receptors were collected from a woman aged 25 to 39 with Graves' ophthalmopathy. Each CDR3 is given with its conserved first and last residue. A D gene is named only where the DNA matches it firmly. Some rows have no size entry. The others give once, few or many, or a class for an expanded clone.

J gene	D gene	clone size	V gene	CDR3 DNA	CDR3 protein
TRBJ1-1	NA	NA	TRBV12-5	TGTGCTAGTGGTTTGGTACTTGTGGGGGGCGTGTACACTGAAGCTTTCTTT	CASGLVLVGGVYTEAFF
TRBJ2-5	TRBD2	many	TRBV18	TGTGCCAGCTCACGACTAGCGGGGGAGGAGACCCAGTACTTC	CASSRLAGEETQYF
TRBJ1-1	TRBD1	few	TRBV27	TGTGCCAGCAGTTCCGACAGGGAACCTATGAACACTGAAGCTTTCTTT	CASSSDREPMNTEAFF
TRBJ1-2	NA	many	TRBV27	TGTGCCAGCAGTTTAGGGGTTAAGTATGGCTACACCTTC	CASSLGVKYGYTF
TRBJ2-7	NA	many	TRBV4-1	TGCGCCAGCAGCCGCCCCGGGGACGAGCAGTACTTC	CASSRPGDEQYF
TRBJ2-5	TRBD1	NA	TRBV28	TGTGCCAGCACCGTCAGGGGGCGCGGGGAGACCCAGTACTTC	CASTVRGRGETQYF
TRBJ1-2	NA	many	TRBV12-3/TRBV12-4	TGTGCCAGCAGTTTAGGCAGGGGCGGATATGGCTACACCTTC	CASSLGRGGYGYTF
TRBJ2-6	NA	many	TRBV29-1	TGCAGCGTTGAAGGAGGGGCCTCTGGGGCCAACGTCCTGACTTTC	CSVEGGASGANVLTF
TRBJ1-2	NA	many	TRBV6-5	TGTGCCAGCACCATGCAGGGCAAGCTCTACACCTTC	CASTMQGKLYTF
TRBJ2-7	NA	many	TRBV6-2/TRBV6-3	TGTGCCAGCAGTTACCCGGACGCTGCAACCTACGAGCAGTACTTC	CASSYPDAATYEQYF
TRBJ2-5	TRBD2	NA	TRBV10-1	TGCGCCAGCAGTGATCGGGGGGGAGGAGAGACCCAGTACTTC	CASSDRGGGETQYF
TRBJ2-7	NA	many	TRBV6-1	TGTGCCAGCAGAATAGGGGGACCGGGCGAGCAGTACTTC	CASRIGGPGEQYF
TRBJ2-5	NA	NA	TRBV15	TGTGCCACCAGCAGAGAATCTAGCTCCCAAGAGACCCAGTACTTC	CATSRESSSQETQYF
TRBJ1-2	TRBD1	NA	TRBV12-3/TRBV12-4	TGTGCCAGCAGAAGCCTGGACAGGGGCTATGGCTACACCTTC	CASRSLDRGYGYTF
TRBJ2-4	NA	many	TRBV11-2	TGTGCCAGCAGTTTAGGATTGGAAAACATTCAGTACTTC	CASSLGLENIQYF
TRBJ2-5	NA	many	TRBV20-1	TGCAGTGCTACAGGTCAGAAGAACTCAATCCAAGAGACCCAGTACTTC	CSATGQKNSIQETQYF
TRBJ2-3	NA	few	TRBV27	TGTGCCAGCAGTCCCTGGATCCGGGGTCCCCACACAGATACGCAGTATTTT	CASSPWIRGPHTDTQYF
TRBJ2-7	TRBD2	few	TRBV5-1	TGCGCCAGCGCCCCCGGACTAGGCCTTCCGTACGAGCAGTACTTC	CASAPGLGLPYEQYF
TRBJ2-6	NA	few	TRBV9	TGTGCCAGCAGCGCCAGGGATCACTCTGGGGCCAACGTCCTGACTTTC	CASSARDHSGANVLTF
TRBJ2-7	TRBD1	many	TRBV13	TGTGCCAGCAGCACCCGGGACAGGGGGCAATACGAGCAGTACTTC	CASSTRDRGQYEQYF
TRBJ2-2	TRBD1	many	TRBV15	TGTGCCACCAGCATGACAGGGGGGCCCGGGGAGCTGTTTTTT	CATSMTGGPGELFF
TRBJ2-5	TRBD2	NA	TRBV28	TGTGCCAGCAGTACCCCGGGGCTAGCGGCAGAGACCCAGTACTTC	CASSTPGLAAETQYF
TRBJ1-2	NA	NA	TRBV7-3	TGTGCCAGCAGTTCCAGGGGAAGCAAGGATAACTATGGCTACACCTTC	CASSSRGSKDNYGYTF
TRBJ1-2	NA	NA	TRBV5-1	TGCGCCAGCAGGGCGGACTATGGCTACACCTTC	CASRADYGYTF
TRBJ2-2	TRBD2	NA	TRBV12-3/TRBV12-4	TGTGCCAGCACCACTAGCGCGGGGGAGCTGTTTTTT	CASTTSAGELFF
TRBJ1-1	NA	NA	TRBV15	TGTGCCACCAGCAGAGATCTCAGGGAATGGACTGAAGCTTTCTTT	CATSRDLREWTEAFF
TRBJ1-1	TRBD1	NA	TRBV11-2	TGTGCCAGCAGGTTGGACAGGGGATGGACTGAAGCTTTCTTT	CASRLDRGWTEAFF
TRBJ2-7	NA	many	TRBV18	TGTGCCAGCTCATCGTTATCGGGGGTCTACGAGCAGTACTTC	CASSSLSGVYEQYF
TRBJ2-7	NA	NA	TRBV6-5	TGTGCCAGCAGTTACTCCCGGGCAGTTTCCTACGAGCAGTACTTC	CASSYSRAVSYEQYF
TRBJ1-3	NA	NA	TRBV6-2/TRBV6-3	TGTGCCAGCAGTTCCTCACCTACCCTCTCTGGAAACACCATATATTTT	CASSSSPTLSGNTIYF
TRBJ1-6	NA	many	TRBV12-3/TRBV12-4	TGTGCCAGCAGAACTACAGGGATTTCACCCCTCCACTTT	CASRTTGISPLHF
TRBJ1-2	NA	NA	TRBV19	TGTGCCAGTAGTATTCCCAAGCGAGCTGGCTACACCTTC	CASSIPKRAGYTF
TRBJ2-2	NA	NA	TRBV10-1	TGCGCCAGCAGTAAACAGGGAGGGGAGCTGTTTTTT	CASSKQGGELFF
TRBJ2-2	TRBD1	NA	TRBV19	TGTGCCAGTATCTCTCGACAGGGGGCCCTGAACACCGGGGAGCTGTTTTTT	CASISRQGALNTGELFF
TRBJ1-5	NA	many	TRBV2	TGTGCCAGCAGCCGCACGATAACAGGCTATCAGCCCCAGCATTTT	CASSRTITGYQPQHF
TRBJ2-5	NA	NA	TRBV18	TGTGCCAGCTCACCACCGACAGCGGTGGGGACCCAGTACTTC	CASSPPTAVGTQYF